These 15 T cell receptor beta chains originate from one sample sequenced in a study of T-cell reconstitution after alpha-beta-depleted transplantation in children. The TCRbeta library incorporated unique molecular identifiers. TCRdb re-analysed the PCR reads in MiXCR, keeping a single row per CDR3 protein. The data hold around 60,000 distinct CDR3 sequences, with about 40% observed a single time. The sequences come from PBMCs, mostly from graft donor cells, collected 360 days after TCRalphabeta/CD19-depleted stem cell transplant. The receptors stem from a male patient younger than 18 who had a stem cell transplant for acute lymphoblastic leukemia, so the T cells may come from the graft donor.

This clonotype was detected only once. The V gene is TRBV6-5, the J gene TRBJ2-7; 9 nucleotides align to TRBD1. This CDR3 region has 15 residues. The J segment lost 2 bases and the V segment lost 4 bases, leaving 6 bases of the junction unmatched. Germline CDR1 reads MNHEY; CDR2 reads SVGAGI. Here the CDR3 DNA reads TGTGCCAGCAGTTGGACCGGGACAGGGACCTACGAGCAGTACTTC. It translates to CASSWTGTGTYEQYF.

V usage is TRBV10-3 and J usage is TRBJ2-5; TRBD1 might be the D (5 bases). This CDR3 is built from 14 residues. Trimming pared 6 bases from V and 2 bases from J, leaving 13 bases between. The germline CDR1 and CDR2 sequences are ENHRY and SYGVKD. The DNA for the CDR3 is TGTGCCATCAGACCTGCAGGGTTTCAAGAGACCCAGTACTTC. As protein: CAIRPAGFQETQYF.

This clonotype turned up a few times. The rearrangement links TRBV3-1 to TRBJ2-7; D might be TRBD2 (5 bases). The germline gives CDR1 LGHDT, CDR2 YNNKEL (reference sequence). The CDR3 extends over 17 amino acids. Trimming removed 5 bases at V and 2 bases at J, with 22 bases between. In DNA, the CDR3 is TGTGCCAGCAGCTCTCACCTCCAACTTGGGAGTCCCTACGAGCAGTACTTC. This sequence encodes CASSSHLQLGSPYEQYF.

This sequence joins TRBV12-3 or TRBV12-4 and TRBJ2-2; unclear D gene. Trimming removed 3 bases from V and 7 bases from J, with 3 bases in between. The CDR3 has 11 residues. The CDR3 loop reads CASSFHGELFF. The CDR3 region has the DNA TGTGCCAGCAGTTTCCACGGGGAGCTGTTTTTT.

The V call is TRBV29-1, the J call TRBJ2-7, with D possibly matching TRBD2 (6 bases). CDR3 size: 13 residues. CDR1 and CDR2 (germline): SQVTM, ANQGSEA. The V gene lost 4 bases and the J gene lost 4 bases, with 14 bases spanning the gap. CDR3 in DNA: TGCAGCGTTGTGGACGGGAGTCGTTACGAGCAGTACTTC. It is translated as CSVVDGSRYEQYF.

The chain links TRBV12-3 or TRBV12-4 to TRBJ2-2; 9 bases fit TRBD2. CDR3 size: 17 residues. Trimming took 7 bases from V and 0 from J; bases not matched to a gene: 9. The DNA of the CDR3 is TGTGCCAGCACATTGCCCCGGACTAGCGCGAACACCGGGGAGCTGTTTTTT. It encodes CASTLPRTSANTGELFF.

V and J are TRBV6-5 and TRBJ2-5; 8 bases agree with TRBD1. Germline V gives CDR1 MNHEY, CDR2 SVGAGI. Trimming removed 3 bases from V and 6 bases from J; junction bases left unmatched: 12. This CDR3 comprises 16 residues. The CDR3 region is CASSYSTQDRAQTQYF. CDR3 in DNA: TGTGCCAGCAGTTATTCGACCCAGGACAGGGCGCAGACCCAGTACTTC.

Only a few counts were recorded for this clonotype. The rearrangement uses TRBV7-8 and TRBJ2-7; TRBD2 matches 7 bases. CDR3 length equals 15 residues. V was pared by 2 bases and J by 5 bases, with 9 bases of the junction left unmatched. Looked up from germline, CDR1 is SGHVS and CDR2 is FQNEAQ. Written as DNA, the CDR3 is TGTGCCAGCAGCTTACAACTAGCGAACACCCACGAGCAGTACTTC. Its translation is CASSLQLANTHEQYF.

Only one count was recorded for this clonotype. This sequence joins TRBV12-3 or TRBV12-4 and TRBJ2-1, with 9 nucleotides matching TRBD2. This CDR3 contains 16 residues. V gave up 1 base and J gave up 6 bases; unmatched junction bases: 7. The CDR3: CASSLDLAGEGNEQFF. The CDR3 DNA follows: TGTGCCAGCAGTTTAGATTTAGCGGGAGAGGGCAATGAGCAGTTCTTC.

This rearrangement joins TRBV5-1 to TRBJ2-3, with D perhaps matching TRBD1 (6 bases). CDR1 and CDR2 (germline): SGHRS, YFSETQ. The germline V and J ends were trimmed by 6 bases and 10 bases, with 21 bases remaining between them. The CDR3 has 14 residues. This chain's CDR3 is CASKAEPTAGAQYF. CDR3 nucleotide sequence: TGCGCCAGCAAGGCGGAACCAACCGCAGGGGCGCAGTATTTT.

The V and J genes are TRBV27 and TRBJ2-7; 9 bases are shared with TRBD1. Germline loops: CDR1 MNHEY, CDR2 SMNVEV (reference sequence). This CDR3 has 15 residues. J gave up 2 bases and V 3 bases, and 5 bases lay outside the gene matches. CDR3 in amino acids: CASSFRQGGTYEQYF. For the CDR3, the DNA is TGTGCCAGCAGTTTCAGACAGGGGGGGACCTACGAGCAGTACTTC.

The rearrangement links TRBV5-1 to TRBJ2-1, with 8 bases lining up with TRBD2. Trimming removed 4 bases from V and 5 bases from J; junction bases left unmatched: 2. The CDR3 has 13 amino acids. CDR1 SGHRS and CDR2 YFSETQ come from the germline V gene. CDR3 coding DNA: TGCGCCAGCAGCCGGGAGGGGAACAATGAGCAGTTCTTC. Its translation is CASSREGNNEQFF.

The chain joins TRBV27 to TRBJ2-3; D is perhaps TRBD2 (5 bases). Germline CDR1 MNHEY, CDR2 SMNVEV (reference sequence). The length of the CDR3 is 15 residues. Trimming cost V 5 bases and J 2 bases, with 14 bases left between them. CDR3 sequence (DNA): TGTGCCAGCAGTGGGGTGGGGAGTTCCACAGATACGCAGTATTTT. It codes for CASSGVGSSTDTQYF.

This clonotype was observed a handful of times. This may stem from a read error, because a much larger clone lies one nucleotide away. This chain connects TRBV27 to TRBJ2-7; D not resolved. The V and J ends lost 3 bases and 2 bases respectively, with 2 bases between them. The CDR3 totals 11 residues. The germline V gene has CDR1 MNHEY and CDR2 SMNVEV (reference sequence). The CDR3 here is CASSFTYEQYF. The DNA of the CDR3 is TGTGCCAGCAGTTTCACCTACGAGCAGTACTTC.

This clonotype was counted only a few times. The CDR3 here is CASSFAGPVHEQFF. In nucleotides, the CDR3 is TGTGCCAGCAGTTTTGCGGGACCCGTACATGAGCAGTTCTTC. V usage is TRBV12-3 or TRBV12-4 and J usage is TRBJ2-1; TRBD2 is a possible D gene (6 bases). Trimming took off 3 bases at V and 8 bases at J, with 14 bases between the two ends. This CDR3 is 14 amino acids long.